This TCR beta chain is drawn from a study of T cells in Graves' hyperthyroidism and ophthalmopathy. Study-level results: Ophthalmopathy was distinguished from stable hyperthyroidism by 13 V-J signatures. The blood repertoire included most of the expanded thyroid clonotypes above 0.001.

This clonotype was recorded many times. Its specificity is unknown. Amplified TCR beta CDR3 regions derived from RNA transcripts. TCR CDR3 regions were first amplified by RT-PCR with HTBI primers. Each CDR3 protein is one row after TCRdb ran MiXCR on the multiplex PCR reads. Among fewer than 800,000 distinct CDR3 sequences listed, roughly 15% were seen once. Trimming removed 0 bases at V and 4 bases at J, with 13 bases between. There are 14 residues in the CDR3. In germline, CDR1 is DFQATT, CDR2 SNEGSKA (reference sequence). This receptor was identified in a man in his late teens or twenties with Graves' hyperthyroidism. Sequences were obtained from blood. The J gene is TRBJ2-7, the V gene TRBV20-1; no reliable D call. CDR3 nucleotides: TGCAGTGCTAGAGATCTGGGCAGAAGTTACGAGCAGTACTTC. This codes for CSARDLGRSYEQYF.